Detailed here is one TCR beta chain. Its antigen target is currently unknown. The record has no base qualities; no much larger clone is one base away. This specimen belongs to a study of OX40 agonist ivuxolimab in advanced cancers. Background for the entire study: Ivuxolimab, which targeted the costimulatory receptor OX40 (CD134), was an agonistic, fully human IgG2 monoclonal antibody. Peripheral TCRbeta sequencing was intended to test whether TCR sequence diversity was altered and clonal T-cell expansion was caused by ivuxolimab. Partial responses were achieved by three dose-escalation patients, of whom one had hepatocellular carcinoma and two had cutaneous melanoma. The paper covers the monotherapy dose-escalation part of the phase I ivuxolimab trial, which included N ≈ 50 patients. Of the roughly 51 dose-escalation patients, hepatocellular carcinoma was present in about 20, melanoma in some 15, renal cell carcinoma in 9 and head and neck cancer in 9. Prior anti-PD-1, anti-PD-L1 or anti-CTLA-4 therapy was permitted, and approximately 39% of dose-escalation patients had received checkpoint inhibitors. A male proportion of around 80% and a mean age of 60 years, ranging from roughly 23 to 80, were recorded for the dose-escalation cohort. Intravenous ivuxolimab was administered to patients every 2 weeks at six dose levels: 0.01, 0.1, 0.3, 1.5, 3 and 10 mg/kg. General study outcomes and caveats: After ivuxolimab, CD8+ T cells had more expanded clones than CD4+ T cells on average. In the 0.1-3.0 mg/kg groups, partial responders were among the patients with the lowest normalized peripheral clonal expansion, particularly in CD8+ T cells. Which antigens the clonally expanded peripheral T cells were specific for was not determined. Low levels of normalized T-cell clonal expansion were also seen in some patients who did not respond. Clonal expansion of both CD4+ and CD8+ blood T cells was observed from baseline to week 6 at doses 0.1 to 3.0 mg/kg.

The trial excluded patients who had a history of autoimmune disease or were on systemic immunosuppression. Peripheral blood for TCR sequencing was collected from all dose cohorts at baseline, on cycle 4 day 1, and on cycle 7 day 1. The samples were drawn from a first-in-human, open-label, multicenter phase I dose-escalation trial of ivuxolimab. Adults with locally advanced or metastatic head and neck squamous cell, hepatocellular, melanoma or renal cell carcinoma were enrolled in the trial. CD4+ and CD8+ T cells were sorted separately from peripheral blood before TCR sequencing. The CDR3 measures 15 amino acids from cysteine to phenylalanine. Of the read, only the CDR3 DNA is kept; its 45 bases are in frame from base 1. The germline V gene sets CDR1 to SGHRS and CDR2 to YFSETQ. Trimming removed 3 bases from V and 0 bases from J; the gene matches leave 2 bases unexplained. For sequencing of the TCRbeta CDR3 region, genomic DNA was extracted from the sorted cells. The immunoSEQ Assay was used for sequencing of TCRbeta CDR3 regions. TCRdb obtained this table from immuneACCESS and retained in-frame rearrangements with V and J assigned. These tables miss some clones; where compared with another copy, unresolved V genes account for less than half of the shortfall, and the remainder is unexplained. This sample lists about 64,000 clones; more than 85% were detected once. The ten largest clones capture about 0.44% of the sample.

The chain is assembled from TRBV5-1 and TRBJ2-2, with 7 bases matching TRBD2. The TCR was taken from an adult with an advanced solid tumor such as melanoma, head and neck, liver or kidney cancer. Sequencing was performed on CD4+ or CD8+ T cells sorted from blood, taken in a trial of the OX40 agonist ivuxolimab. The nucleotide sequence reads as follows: TGCGCCAGCAGCTCCCTAGCGGCGAACACCGGGGAGCTGTTTTTT. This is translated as CASSSLAANTGELFF.